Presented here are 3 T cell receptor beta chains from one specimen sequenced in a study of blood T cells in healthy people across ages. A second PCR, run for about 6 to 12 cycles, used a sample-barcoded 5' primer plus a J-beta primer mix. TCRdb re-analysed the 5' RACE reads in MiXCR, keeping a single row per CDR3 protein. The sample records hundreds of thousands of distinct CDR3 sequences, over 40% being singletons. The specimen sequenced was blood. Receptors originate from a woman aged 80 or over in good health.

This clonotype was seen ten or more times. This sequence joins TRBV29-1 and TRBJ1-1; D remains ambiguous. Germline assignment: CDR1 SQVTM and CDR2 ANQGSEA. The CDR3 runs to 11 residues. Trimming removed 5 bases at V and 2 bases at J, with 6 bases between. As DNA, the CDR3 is TGCAGCGTTCAAGTCAACACTGAAGCTTTCTTT. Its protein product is CSVQVNTEAFF.

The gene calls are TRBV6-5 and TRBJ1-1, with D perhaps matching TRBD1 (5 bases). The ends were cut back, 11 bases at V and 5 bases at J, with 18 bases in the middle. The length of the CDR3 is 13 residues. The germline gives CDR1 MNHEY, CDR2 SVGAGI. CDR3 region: CADSYSAGTEAFF. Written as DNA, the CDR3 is TGTGCCGACAGTTACTCCGCCGGGACTGAAGCTTTCTTT.

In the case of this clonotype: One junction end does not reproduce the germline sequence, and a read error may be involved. In nucleotides, the CDR3 is TGTGCCTGCAGTTTAGGGGCGAACACTGAAGCTTTCTTT. It translates to CACSLGANTEAFF. This chain uses TRBV12-3 or TRBV12-4 with TRBJ1-1; TRBD1 might be the D (5 bases). This CDR3 spans 13 amino acids.